Each of the 15 T cell receptor beta chains below was sequenced from the same sample in a study of CXCR3-negative and CXCR3-positive naive CD8 T cells. The study made its TRB cDNA libraries by 5' RACE, adding UMI labels. TCRdb derives one entry per CDR3 protein from the 5' RACE reads, leaving out DNA. Found here are more than 50,000 distinct CDR3 sequences; the top ten clones hold around 0.4%. Material: naive CXCR3- CD8+ T cells from blood. Subset denoted: CD45RO-CCR7+CD27+CD95- naive CD8+ T cells lacking CXCR3 (TNR3-). These receptors all come from a human donor in good health. Some clones in this sample may be carry-over from other donors' samples.

The CDR3 here is CASSYTSGAGDEQFF. The chain employs TRBV7-9 and TRBJ2-1; TCRdb picks TRBD2, but there is no DNA to check that call. The CDR3 has 15 residues. Germline-derived CDR1 and CDR2 are SEHNR and FQNEAQ (reference sequence).

The rearrangement uses TRBV20-1 and TRBJ1-6; TCRdb reports TRBD1, a call that lacks DNA to check it against. Germline CDR1 reads DFQATT; CDR2 reads SNEGSKA (reference sequence). The CDR3 has 18 amino acids. The CDR3 sequence is CSARDRDRVTSYNSPLHF.

V gene TRBV10-3 combines with J gene TRBJ2-7; absent DNA, TCRdb's TRBD1 call cannot be checked. Germline CDR1 is ENHRY and CDR2 is SYGVKD. CDR3 size: 14 residues. CDR3 in amino acids: CAISDPGQVYEQYF.

The J gene is TRBJ2-5, the V gene TRBV12-3 or TRBV12-4; TCRdb's D call of TRBD2 is untestable without DNA. The CDR3 has 18 residues. This CDR3 reads CASSIGTSGRHYQETQYF.

The V gene is TRBV30, the J gene TRBJ1-1; the D gene TCRdb calls, TRBD1, cannot be checked with no DNA. This CDR3 has 14 amino acids. CDR1 is GTSNPN and CDR2 is SVGIG in the germline V gene (reference sequence). CDR3: CAWGVGAGDTEAFF. The complete variable domain, with remaining parts taken from reference TRBV30 and TRBJ1-1, reads SQTIHQWPATLVQPVGSPLSLECTVEGTSNPNLYWYRQAAGRGLQLLFYSVGIGQISSEVPQNLSASRPQDRQFILSSKKLLLSDSGFYLCAWGVGAGDTEAFFGQGTRLTVV.

The gene calls are TRBV6-2 or TRBV6-3 and TRBJ2-7. Germline lookup yields CDR1 MNHEY and CDR2 SVGEGT. This CDR3 contains 15 residues. The CDR3 sequence: CASSYSIEYSYEQYF.

This chain links TRBV12-3 or TRBV12-4 with TRBJ1-5. CDR3 size: 11 residues. The CDR3 reads CASSTSGPQHF.

This sequence joins TRBV29-1 and TRBJ2-7; checking the TCRdb D call of TRBD2 is not possible without DNA. The CDR3 has 12 amino acids. CDR1 and CDR2 (germline): SQVTM, ANQGSEA. The CDR3 is CSVEAGGSEQYF.

This chain joins TRBV20-1 and TRBJ2-1; without DNA, the TCRdb call of TRBD1 cannot be checked. From germline, CDR1 is DFQATT and CDR2 SNEGSKA (reference sequence). This CDR3 region has 14 residues. The CDR3 is CSAREGGPYNEQFF.

The chain recombines TRBV7-3 with TRBJ2-1; the TCRdb call, TRBD2, lacks DNA for checking. Germline V gene lookup returns CDR1 SGHTA and CDR2 FQGTGA. CDR3 size: 15 residues. The CDR3 spells CASSLIASGYNEQFF.

The chain combines TRBV12-3 or TRBV12-4 with TRBJ2-7; TCRdb names TRBD1, which stays unverified in the absence of DNA. The CDR3 covers 15 residues. The CDR3 spells CASSLTGGPLGEQYF.

This sequence joins TRBV20-1 and TRBJ1-4; with no DNA, the TCRdb D assignment of TRBD1 cannot be verified. The CDR3 is made up of 21 amino acids. CDR1 is DFQATT and CDR2 is SNEGSKA in the germline V gene (reference sequence). The CDR3 region is CSASSYAGRGRSVATNEKLFF.

The chain uses TRBV7-2 and TRBJ2-1. CDR1 and CDR2 (germline): SGHTA, FQGNSA. The CDR3 extends over 12 amino acids. CDR3 region: CASSLSSYEQFF. The full variable domain, in which reference TRBV7-2 and TRBJ2-1 provide the parts outside the CDR3, is GAGVSQSPSNKVTEKGKDVELRCDPISGHTALYWYRQSLGQGLEFLIYFQGNSAPDKSGLPSDRFSAERTGGSVSTLTIQRTQQEDSAVYLCASSLSSYEQFFGPGTRLTVL.

V and J are TRBV4-3 and TRBJ2-7. The CDR3 is 15 residues long. In germline, CDR1 is LGHNA, CDR2 YSLEER. The CDR3 sequence: CASSQDLGRTYEQYF.

This sequence joins TRBV2 and TRBJ1-2; the TRBD1 assignment by TCRdb is unverifiable without DNA. Per the germline V gene, CDR1 is SNHLY and CDR2 is FYNNEI. This CDR3 is built from 12 residues. The CDR3 is CAELQVNYGYTF.